Listed below are T cell receptor beta chains from one sample, sequenced in a study of T cells in Graves' hyperthyroidism and ophthalmopathy. TCRdb reprocessed the multiplex PCR reads with MiXCR, giving one entry per CDR3 protein. Among a few hundred thousand distinct CDR3 sequences listed, over 35% were seen once. The sequencing input was peripheral blood or thyroid tissue (not recorded which). The source is an adult woman with Graves' disease, either hyperthyroidism or ophthalmopathy (not recorded which). The CDR3 runs from the conserved cysteine through the conserved F or W. A D gene is named only where the DNA matches it firmly. The size entry is marked missing in some rows and otherwise reads once, few, many or a size class.

d_gene	abundance	v_gene	j_gene	CDR3aa	CDR3nt
.	once	TRBV5-1	TRBJ1-6	CASSLGQQANSPLHF	TGCGCCAGCAGCTTGGGACAGCAAGCAAATTCACCCCTCCACTTT
.	.	TRBV7-6	TRBJ2-4	CASSLGLEKNIQYF	TGTGCCAGCAGCTTAGGGCTAGAGAAAAACATTCAGTACTTC
.	many	TRBV15	TRBJ1-5	CATSSRGGQPQHF	TGTGCCACCAGCTCCCGCGGGGGGCAGCCCCAGCATTTT
.	.	TRBV11-2	TRBJ1-1	CASSLEFWGNTEAFF	TGTGCCAGCAGCTTAGAGTTTTGGGGTAACACTGAAGCTTTCTTT
TRBD2	.	TRBV20-1	TRBJ2-5	CSARVGSSGSETQYF	TGCAGCGCTAGAGTTGGTTCTAGCGGGAGTGAGACCCAGTACTTC
.	.	TRBV2	TRBJ2-7	CASNIGRGPYEQYF	TGTGCCAGCAATATAGGCAGAGGTCCCTACGAGCAGTACTTC
TRBD1	.	TRBV12-3/TRBV12-4	TRBJ1-1	CASNLGQGNTEAFF	TGTGCCAGCAACCTGGGACAGGGGAACACTGAAGCTTTCTTT
.	few	TRBV12-3/TRBV12-4	TRBJ2-2	CASSLLGLNTGELFF	TGTGCCAGCAGTTTATTAGGACTGAACACCGGGGAGCTGTTTTTT
TRBD1	many	TRBV7-9	TRBJ2-6	CASSPKTGVPPGANVLTF	TGTGCCAGCAGCCCAAAGACAGGGGTACCTCCTGGGGCCAACGTCCTGACTTTC
.	.	TRBV29-1	TRBJ1-5	CSVALTANQPQHF	TGCAGCGTTGCCCTGACAGCAAATCAGCCCCAGCATTTT
TRBD2	.	TRBV7-9	TRBJ2-2	CASSPVAGFGELFF	TGTGCCAGCAGCCCCGTAGCGGGATTCGGGGAGCTGTTTTTT
.	many	TRBV5-1	TRBJ2-6	CASSLEGSGANVLTF	TGTGCCAGCAGTTTGGAGGGGTCTGGGGCCAACGTCCTGACTTTC
TRBD1	many	TRBV29-1	TRBJ2-2	CSATGTANTGELFF	TGCAGCGCGACAGGGACCGCGAACACCGGGGAGCTGTTTTTT
TRBD1	.	TRBV5-1	TRBJ1-5	CASSKGQPNQPQHF	TGCGCCAGCAGCAAGGGACAGCCAAATCAGCCCCAGCATTTT
.	.	TRBV10-3	TRBJ1-2	CAISESARANYGYTF	TGTGCCATCAGTGAGTCAGCCAGAGCTAACTATGGCTACACCTTC
.	.	TRBV29-1	TRBJ2-7	CSASTGSYEQYF	TGCAGCGCCTCGACAGGATCCTACGAGCAGTACTTC
.	.	TRBV15	TRBJ1-5	CATSRDQGIYSNQPQHF	TGTGCCACCAGCAGAGATCAAGGAATCTATAGCAATCAGCCCCAGCATTTT
.	once	TRBV5-6	TRBJ2-6	CASSLRVTGANVLTF	TGTGCCAGCAGCTTGAGGGTAACTGGGGCCAACGTCCTGACTTTC
.	.	TRBV29-1	TRBJ2-7	CRYEGVYEQYF	TGCAGATACGAGGGGGTCTACGAGCAGTACTTC
.	.	TRBV15	TRBJ1-2	CATSSTQGQPQEGYTF	TGTGCCACCAGCAGCACACAAGGACAGCCTCAGGAAGGCTACACCTTC
.	many	TRBV9	TRBJ2-5	CASSVGQGTQETQYF	TGTGCCAGCAGCGTAGGTCAGGGTACCCAAGAGACCCAGTACTTC
.	.	TRBV28	TRBJ1-1	CASSLVGFPAAFF	TGTGCCAGCAGTTTGGTCGGGTTTCCGGCGGCTTTCTTT
.	.	TRBV20-1	TRBJ2-5	CSARGRSGGFDTGPGETQYF	TGCAGTGCTAGAGGCAGATCCGGCGGATTCGACACAGGCCCAGGGGAGACCCAGTACTTC
.	few	TRBV14	TRBJ1-6	CASSQSDGSPLHF	TGTGCCAGCAGCCAAAGCGACGGGTCACCCCTCCACTTT